This record covers a single TCR beta chain. This receptor's antigen is unknown. A much larger clone lies one base from this, so it may be a read error. The time point label of this sample denotes: newly diagnosed GD, antithyroid drugs for less than 3 months. For both TCR sequencing and RNA sequencing, RNA was extracted from PBMCs in TRIzol. Graves' disease was diagnosed according to American Thyroid Association guidelines. Patients were recruited from an endocrinology department in Xi'an, China. Each patient gave 9 to 10 milliliters of peripheral blood, collected in an EDTA anticoagulant tube. Ficoll Paque Plus density gradient separation was used to isolate PBMCs, and no further T cell sorting was done. An Agilent 2100 Bioanalyzer and agarose gel were used to check RNA quality, and a NanoDrop 2000 was used to measure RNA concentration. The library was built by means of multiplex PCR. Reads for this sample came from an Illumina HiSeq 4000. TCR beta libraries were built with iRepertoire HTBI primers and Arm-PCR amplification of CDR3 regions. Before sequencing, the PCR products went through gel purification. In the original analysis: Gene usage analysis of CDR3 amino acid clonotypes used the 50 to 70 TRBV and some 13 TRBJ segments found across samples. COPE and FqMerger were used to merge filtered high-quality paired reads into contigs. Contigs were aligned with BLAST to IMGT TRBV, TRBD and TRBJ reference genes, and CDR3 was defined per IMGT. Any clonotype with a frequency above 0.1% was counted as a highly expanded clone. Shannon entropy served as the measure of repertoire diversity, while the Gini coefficient captured V-J evenness. Public clonotypes were defined as clonotypes shared by more than one individual. TCRdb itself trimmed the public reads at Q25 with fastp, ran MiXCR and retained productive beta chains. For every CDR3 protein sequence, its rows merge into one entry that carries the most common genes and DNA. The V and J calls, along with clone size, are taken from TCRdb and not from the paper's own processing. The sample table shows around 250,000 distinct CDR3 sequences, and 15% to 20% are seen once. Of the sample, 12% to 15% is held by the ten largest clones.

The data belong to a study of regulatory T cells in long-lasting Graves disease (dated by TCRdb to the early 2020s). About the study as a whole: Patients with newly diagnosed Graves' disease had been on antithyroid drugs for under 3 months. A total of 33 samples underwent TCR sequencing, from around 13 patients with persistent Graves' disease and some 20 patients with newly diagnosed Graves' disease. The study was conducted in China and was registered as a clinical trial. Peripheral blood TCR sequencing and RNA sequencing compared persistent Graves' disease patients with newly diagnosed Graves' disease patients.

The CDR3 measures 15 amino acids from cysteine to phenylalanine. The retained sequence is limited to the CDR3, 45 bases, with the frame set at the first base. CDR1 and CDR2, per the germline V gene, are MNHEY and SVGAGI. What the work shows at the level of the full study, not this receptor alone: Persistent patients shared more public clonotypes among themselves (around 3,000) than newly diagnosed patients did (approximately 970). Only the TCR beta chain was sequenced and analyzed. Preferential use of TRBV28, TRBJ1-2 and TRBJ2-5 was observed in persistent disease, whereas TRBV20-1 and TRBJ2-1 were favored in newly diagnosed disease. Compared with newly diagnosed patients, persistent Graves' disease patients had lower TCR Shannon entropy and fewer highly expanded clones, which suggests clonal expansion. Because the primary lesion, thyroid tissue, could not be accessed, the study looked at peripheral blood alone. The small sample size was acknowledged by the authors as a limitation that may reduce accuracy.

These data were also reused for a study on T cells in Graves' hyperthyroidism and ophthalmopathy. The second publication reports: Stable Graves' hyperthyroidism was defined as the absence of progression to ophthalmopathy over 18 months of follow-up. The hyperthyroidism patients were between 18 and 65 years old and newly diagnosed, with a disease duration of less than 2 months. The study excluded patients with uncontrolled infections, other autoimmune diseases, pregnancy or lactation. Clinical symptoms, serum thyroxine and TRAb, thyroid ultrasound, and orbital computed tomography formed the basis for the diagnoses. For the first round of RT-PCR on the TCR CDR3, the HTBI primer set was used together with the Qiagen OneStep RT-PCR kit. Most expanded thyroid clonotypes (frequency above 0.001) were also found in blood, which suggests that blood repertoires may mirror thyroid immune responses. In cross-validation, a model built on a 13 V-J signature told ophthalmopathy apart from stable hyperthyroidism with 87.88% sensitivity and about 81% specificity, and in testing the same model reached 80%/75%. During validation, the model predicted progression to ophthalmopathy a median of around 6 months ahead of onset, with around 70% sensitivity and 72.22% specificity. To identify distinguishing TCR V-J signatures, a discovery cohort of around 100 patients was used, comprising 40 to 45 with Graves' ophthalmopathy and 57 with stable Graves' hyperthyroidism. An independent validation cohort of 18 to 20 hyperthyroidism patients and 17 patients who later progressed to ophthalmopathy tested prospective prediction of ophthalmopathy. For training and testing, the 95 to 100 patients in the discovery cohort were randomly divided in a 7:3 ratio. Thyroid tissue and blood T-cell repertoires from six Graves' hyperthyroidism patients were also compared in the study. After sampling, hyperthyroidism patients received methimazole starting at 30 mg daily, and ophthalmopathy patients received high-dose intravenous methylprednisolone. The libraries were constructed in a second round of multiplex PCR and then size-selected and purified. Sequencing of the libraries was done on an Illumina HiSeq2000 using paired-end 100 bp reads. SOAPnuke was used to process the raw data, throwing out any read that contained adapters or uncalled bases, had a mean Phred below 15, or lacked an exact constant-primer or identifier match. COPE v1.2.5 was used to merge the high-quality paired reads, and each unique nucleotide sequence was defined as a clonotype. MiTCR v1.1 was used to align the clonotypes against IMGT TRBV, TRBD and TRBJ reference segments. The analysis was restricted to V-J combinations with a frequency above 0.0001, which together covered roughly 99% of the repertoires. A TCS score was defined as the ratio between F50 (clonal expansion) and ExV (chaos), using BLOSUM62-based TCRdist between CDR3 peptides within each V-J. Welch's t-statistics and random forest reduced fewer than 600 V-J features to under 15, which were used in a naive Bayes classifier (R e1071). Sample size was not statistically predetermined, and investigators were not blinded to group allocation. According to the paper, TCR Vbeta CDR3 sequencing was carried out on 135 peripheral blood samples, which came from some 41 ophthalmopathy, under 80 hyperthyroidism and around 17 progressor patients.

The rearrangement joined TRBV6-5 to TRBJ2-7; TRBD1 could be the D gene, as 6 bases match. This TCR was recovered from a woman in her twenties or thirties with Graves disease. Donor details come from another sample of the same person, matched by shared clones. The sample consisted of peripheral blood mononuclear cells (PBMCs), taken at new diagnosis, from a patient treated with antithyroid drugs. Read as DNA, the sequence is TGTGCCGGCAGTTCCACACAGGGATCCTCCTACGAGCAGTACTTC. Translated, this gives CAGSSTQGSSYEQYF.